The sequence of this T cell receptor (beta chain) was determined in a study of blood T cell repertoires in COVID-19. Study as a whole: In each case, the material was cDNA or gDNA derived from T cells, B-cell-depleted T cells, or PBMCs.

In the study's own analysis: Reference gene primers were amplified, and this amplification served to estimate nucleated cell counts. Some clones are missing from TCRdb's copy, which holds only in-frame ones; the method was immunoSEQ multiplex PCR. The DNA gave D and trimming, while V, J and clone size come from that table. The sample lists around 200,000 clones; about nine tenths were seen once. The sequenced sample consisted of peripheral blood. This clonotype was sampled from an older man with active or convalescent COVID-19.

CDR3 sequence: CASSYVQGTDTQYF. As DNA, the CDR3 is TGTGCCAGCAGTTACGTCCAGGGAACAGATACGCAGTATTTT. The rearrangement joins TRBV6-2 or TRBV6-3 to TRBJ2-3, with D perhaps matching TRBD1 (5 bases). Trimming cost V 2 bases and J 3 bases, with 9 bases left between them. Germline V gene lookup returns CDR1 MNHEY and CDR2 SVGEGT. This CDR3 spans 14 amino acids.